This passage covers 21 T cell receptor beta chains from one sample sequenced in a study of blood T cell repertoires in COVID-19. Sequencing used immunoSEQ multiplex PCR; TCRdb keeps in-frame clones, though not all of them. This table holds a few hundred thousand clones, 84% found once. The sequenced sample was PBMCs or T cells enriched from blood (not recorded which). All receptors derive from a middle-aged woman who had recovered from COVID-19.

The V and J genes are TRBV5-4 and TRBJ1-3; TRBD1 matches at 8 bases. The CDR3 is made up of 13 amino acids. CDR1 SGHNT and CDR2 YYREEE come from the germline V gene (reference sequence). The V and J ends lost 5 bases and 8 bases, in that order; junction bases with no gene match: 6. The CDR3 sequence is CASRPTGGDTIYF. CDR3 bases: TGTGCCAGCAGACCCACAGGGGGGGACACCATATATTTT.

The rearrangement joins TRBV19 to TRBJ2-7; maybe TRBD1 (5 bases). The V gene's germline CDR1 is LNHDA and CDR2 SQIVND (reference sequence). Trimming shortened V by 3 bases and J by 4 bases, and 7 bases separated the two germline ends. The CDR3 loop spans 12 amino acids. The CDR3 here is CASSISGYEQYF. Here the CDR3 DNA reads TGTGCCAGTAGTATCTCAGGGTACGAGCAGTACTTC.

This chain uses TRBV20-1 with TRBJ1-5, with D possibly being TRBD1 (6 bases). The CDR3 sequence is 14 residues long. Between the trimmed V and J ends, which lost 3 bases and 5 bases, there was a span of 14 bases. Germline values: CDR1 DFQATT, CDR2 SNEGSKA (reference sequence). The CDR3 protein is CSASNREEDQPQHF. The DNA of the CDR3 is TGCAGTGCTAGTAACAGGGAAGAGGATCAGCCCCAGCATTTT.

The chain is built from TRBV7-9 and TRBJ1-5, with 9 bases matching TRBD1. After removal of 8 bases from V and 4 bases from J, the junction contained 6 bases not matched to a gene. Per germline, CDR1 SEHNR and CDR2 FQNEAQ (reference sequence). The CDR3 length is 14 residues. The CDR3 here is CASAQGTGNQPQHF. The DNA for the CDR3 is TGTGCCAGCGCCCAGGGGACAGGGAATCAGCCCCAGCATTTT.

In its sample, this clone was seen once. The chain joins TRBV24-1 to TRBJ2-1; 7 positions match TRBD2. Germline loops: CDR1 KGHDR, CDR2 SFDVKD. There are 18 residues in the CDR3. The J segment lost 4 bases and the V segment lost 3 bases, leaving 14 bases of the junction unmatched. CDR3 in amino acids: CATSDNRGRGFTYNEQFF. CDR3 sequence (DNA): TGTGCCACCAGTGATAACCGGGGGAGGGGTTTTACGTACAATGAGCAGTTCTTC.

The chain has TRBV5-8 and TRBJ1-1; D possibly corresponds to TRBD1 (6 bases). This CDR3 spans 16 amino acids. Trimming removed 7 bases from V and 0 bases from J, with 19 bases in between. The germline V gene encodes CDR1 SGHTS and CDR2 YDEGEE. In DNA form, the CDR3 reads TGTGCCAGCCCCGACCCCCCAGGGGAGATGAACACTGAAGCTTTCTTT. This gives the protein CASPDPPGEMNTEAFF.

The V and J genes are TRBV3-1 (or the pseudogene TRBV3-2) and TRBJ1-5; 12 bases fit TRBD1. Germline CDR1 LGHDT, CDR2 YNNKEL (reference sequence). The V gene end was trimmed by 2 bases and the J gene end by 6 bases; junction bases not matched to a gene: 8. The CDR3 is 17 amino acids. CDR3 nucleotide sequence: TGTGCCAGCAGCCAACAACCGGGACAGGGGGCCAGTCAGCCCCAGCATTTT. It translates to CASSQQPGQGASQPQHF.

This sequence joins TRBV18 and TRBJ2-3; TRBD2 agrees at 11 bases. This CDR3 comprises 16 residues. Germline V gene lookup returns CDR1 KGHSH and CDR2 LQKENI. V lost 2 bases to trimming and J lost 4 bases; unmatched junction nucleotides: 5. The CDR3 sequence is CASSPTSGSKADTQYF. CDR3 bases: TGTGCCAGCTCACCAACTAGCGGGAGTAAAGCAGATACGCAGTATTTT. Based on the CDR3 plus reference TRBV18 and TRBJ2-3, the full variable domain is NAGVMQNPRHLVRRRGQEARLRCSPMKGHSHVYWYRQLPEEGLKFMVYLQKENIIDESGMPKERFSAEFPKEGPSILRIQQVVRGDSAAYFCASSPTSGSKADTQYFGPGTRLTVL.

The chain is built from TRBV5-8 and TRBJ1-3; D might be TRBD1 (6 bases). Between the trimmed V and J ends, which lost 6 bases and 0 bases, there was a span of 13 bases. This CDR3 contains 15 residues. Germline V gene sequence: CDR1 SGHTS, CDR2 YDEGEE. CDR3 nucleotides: TGTGCCAGCACCAAACGGGGGGCCTCTGGAAACACCATATATTTT. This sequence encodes CASTKRGASGNTIYF. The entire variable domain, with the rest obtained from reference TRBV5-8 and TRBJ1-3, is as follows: EAGVTQSPTHLIKTRGQQATLRCSPISGHTSVYWYQQALGLGLQFLLWYDEGEERNRGNFPPRFSGRQFPNYSSELNVNALELEDSALYLCASTKRGASGNTIYFGEGSWLTVV.

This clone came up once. The CDR3 DNA reads as TGTGCCAGCAGCTTAGGGGCCAGGCTAAATTCACCCCTCCACTTT. It encodes CASSLGARLNSPLHF. This chain links TRBV7-2 with TRBJ1-6, with D hard to call. V dropped 1 base and J dropped 7 bases, with 11 bases sitting between them. Germline CDR1 SGHTA, CDR2 FQGNSA. CDR3 length equals 15 residues.

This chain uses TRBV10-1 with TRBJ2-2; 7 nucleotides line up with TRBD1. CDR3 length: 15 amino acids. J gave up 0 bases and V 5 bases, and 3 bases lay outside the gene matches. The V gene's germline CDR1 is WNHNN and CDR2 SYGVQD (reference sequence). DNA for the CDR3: TGCGCCAGCAGTTCACAGGGGTCGAACACCGGGGAGCTGTTTTTT. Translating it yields CASSSQGSNTGELFF.

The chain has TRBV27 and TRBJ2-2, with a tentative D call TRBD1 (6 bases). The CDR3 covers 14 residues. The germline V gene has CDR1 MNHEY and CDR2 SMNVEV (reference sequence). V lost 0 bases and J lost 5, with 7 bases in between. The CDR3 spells CASSLSTGTGELFF. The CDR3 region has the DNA TGTGCCAGCAGTTTATCGACAGGTACCGGGGAGCTGTTTTTT.

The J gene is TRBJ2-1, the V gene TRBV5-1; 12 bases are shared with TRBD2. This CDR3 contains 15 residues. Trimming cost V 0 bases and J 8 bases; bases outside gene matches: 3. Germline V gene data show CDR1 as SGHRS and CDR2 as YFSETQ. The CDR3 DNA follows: TGCGCCAGCAGCTTGGAACTAGCGGGAGGAGATGAGCAGTTCTTC. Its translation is CASSLELAGGDEQFF.

The CDR3: CASSPGQGEQPQHF. CDR3 in DNA: TGTGCCAGCAGCCCCGGACAGGGCGAACAGCCCCAGCATTTT. This chain links TRBV27 with TRBJ1-5, with TRBD1 identical over 8 bases. This CDR3 spans 14 amino acids. Germline CDR1 and CDR2: MNHEY and SMNVEV (reference sequence). The ends lost 6 bases at V and 7 bases at J; junction bases unmatched: 8.

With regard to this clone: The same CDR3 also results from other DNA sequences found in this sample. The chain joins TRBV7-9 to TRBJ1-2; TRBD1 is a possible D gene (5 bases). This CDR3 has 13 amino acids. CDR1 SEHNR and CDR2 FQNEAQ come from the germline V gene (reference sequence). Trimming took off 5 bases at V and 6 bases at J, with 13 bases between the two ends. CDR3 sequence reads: CASSRRGGDGYTF. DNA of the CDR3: TGTGCCAGCAGCCGTCGGGGGGGTGATGGCTACACCTTC.

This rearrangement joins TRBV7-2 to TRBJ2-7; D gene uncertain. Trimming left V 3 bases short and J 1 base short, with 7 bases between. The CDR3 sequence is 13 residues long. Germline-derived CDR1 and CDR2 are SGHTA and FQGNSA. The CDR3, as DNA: TGTGCCAGCAGCTTTGACGGGTCCTACGAGCAGTACTTC. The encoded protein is CASSFDGSYEQYF.

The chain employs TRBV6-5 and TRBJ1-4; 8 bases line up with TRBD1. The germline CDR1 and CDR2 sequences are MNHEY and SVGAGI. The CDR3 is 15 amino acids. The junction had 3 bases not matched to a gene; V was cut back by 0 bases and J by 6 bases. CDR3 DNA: TGTGCCAGCAGTTACTCCGGACAGGGAGATGAAAAACTGTTTTTT. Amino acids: CASSYSGQGDEKLFF.

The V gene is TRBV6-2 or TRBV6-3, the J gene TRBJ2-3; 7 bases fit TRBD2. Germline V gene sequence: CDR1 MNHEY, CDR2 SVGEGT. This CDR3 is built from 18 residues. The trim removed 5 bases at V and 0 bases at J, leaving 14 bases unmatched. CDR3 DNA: TGTGCCAGCAGTCCCCGGGGCCGGGCTAGCGGAAGCACAGATACGCAGTATTTT. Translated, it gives CASSPRGRASGSTDTQYF.

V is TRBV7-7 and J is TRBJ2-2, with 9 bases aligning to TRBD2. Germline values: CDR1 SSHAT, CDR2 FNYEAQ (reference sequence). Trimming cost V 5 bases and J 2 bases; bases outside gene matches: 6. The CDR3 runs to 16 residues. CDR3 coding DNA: TGTGCCAGCAGCCCCTATAGCGGGAGAAACACCGGGGAGCTGTTTTTT. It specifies CASSPYSGRNTGELFF.

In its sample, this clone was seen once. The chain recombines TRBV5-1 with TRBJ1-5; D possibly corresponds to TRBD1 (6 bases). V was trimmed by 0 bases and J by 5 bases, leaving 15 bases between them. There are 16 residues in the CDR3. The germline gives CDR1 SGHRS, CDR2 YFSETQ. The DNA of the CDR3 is TGCGCCAGCAGCTTGGACGGGGGGCGGGCGGATCAGCCCCAGCATTTT. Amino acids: CASSLDGGRADQPQHF.

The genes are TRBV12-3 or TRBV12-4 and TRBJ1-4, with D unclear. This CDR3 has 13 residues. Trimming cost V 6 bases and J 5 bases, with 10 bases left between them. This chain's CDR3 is CASSRTENEKLFF. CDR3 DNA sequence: TGTGCCAGCAGCCGGACTGAGAATGAAAAACTGTTTTTT.